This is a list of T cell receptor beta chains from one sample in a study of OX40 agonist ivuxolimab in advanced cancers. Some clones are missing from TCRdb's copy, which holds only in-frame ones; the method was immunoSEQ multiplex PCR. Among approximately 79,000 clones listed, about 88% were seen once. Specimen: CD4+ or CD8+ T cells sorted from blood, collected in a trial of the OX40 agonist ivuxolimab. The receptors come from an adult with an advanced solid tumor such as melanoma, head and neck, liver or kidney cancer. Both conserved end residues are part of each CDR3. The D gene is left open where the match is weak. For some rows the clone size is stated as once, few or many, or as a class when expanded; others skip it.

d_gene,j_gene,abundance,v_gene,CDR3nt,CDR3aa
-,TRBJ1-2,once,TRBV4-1,TGCGCCAGCAGCCAAGAGGCAGGGTTTTACTATGGCTACACCTTC,CASSQEAGFYYGYTF
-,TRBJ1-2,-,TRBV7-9,TGTGCCAGCAGCCGGACCTACGGGACGGTGAACTATGGCTACACCTTC,CASSRTYGTVNYGYTF
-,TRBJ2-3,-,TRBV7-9,TGTGCCAGCAGCCCCCCCGCAGTCACAGATACGCAGTATTTT,CASSPPAVTDTQYF
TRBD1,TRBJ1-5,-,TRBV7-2,TGTGCCAGCGGACAGGGAGATCAGCCCCAGCATTTT,CASGQGDQPQHF
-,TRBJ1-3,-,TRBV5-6,TGTGCCAGCAGCTTGGGCCAGCTCTCTGGAAACACCATATATTTT,CASSLGQLSGNTIYF
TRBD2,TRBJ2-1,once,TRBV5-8,TGTGCCAGCAGCCCAGGACTAGTGGGTGAGCAGTTCTTC,CASSPGLVGEQFF
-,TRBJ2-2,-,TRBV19,TGTGCCAGTAGTGCGTTTTGGACCGAGATCAACACCGGGGAGCTGTTTTTT,CASSAFWTEINTGELFF
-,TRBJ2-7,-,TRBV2,TGTGCCAGTATGGACTACTTCTACGAGCAGTACTTC,CASMDYFYEQYF
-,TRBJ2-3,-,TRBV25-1,TGTGCCAGCAGTTCCATGAGGTCCCGGGGGACATTGGATACGCAGTATTTT,CASSSMRSRGTLDTQYF
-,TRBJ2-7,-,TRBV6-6,TGTGCCAGCAGTTGGACAGACGAGCAGTACTTC,CASSWTDEQYF
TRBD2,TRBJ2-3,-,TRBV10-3,TGTGCCATCAGTCCGGGACTAGCGGGCGCAGATACGCAGTATTTT,CAISPGLAGADTQYF
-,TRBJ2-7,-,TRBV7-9,TGTGCCAGCAGCTTAGGCAGGGACGAGCAGTACTTC,CASSLGRDEQYF
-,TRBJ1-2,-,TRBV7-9,TGTGCGACGAGGACTTACTATGGCTACACCTTC,CATRTYYGYTF
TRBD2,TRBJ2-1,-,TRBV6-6,TGTGCCAGCAGTTTCCAACGACTAGCGGGAGGGCATGAGCAGTTCTTC,CASSFQRLAGGHEQFF
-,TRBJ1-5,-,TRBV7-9,TGTGCCAGCAGCTCGCTGGGGCCCCAGCATTTT,CASSSLGPQHF
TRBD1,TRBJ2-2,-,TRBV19,TGTGCCAGTAGTAAACCAACAGGGGTCCTGGGGGAGCTGTTTTTT,CASSKPTGVLGELFF
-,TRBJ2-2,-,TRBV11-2,TGTGCCAGCAGCGGCGGGACACCCAAACGAGGCGGGGAGCTGTTTTTT,CASSGGTPKRGGELFF
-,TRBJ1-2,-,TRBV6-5,TGTGCCAGCAGTTACTATAACTATGGCTACACCTTC,CASSYYNYGYTF